This T cell receptor (beta chain) was documented in a study of blood T cell repertoires in COVID-19. Study at large: Acute-phase and convalescent COVID-19 samples originated in the United States, Italy and Spain.

Trimming left V 1 base short and J 8 bases short, with 9 bases between. This CDR3 is 13 amino acids long. Germline V CDR1 and CDR2: LGHDT, YNNKEL (reference sequence). In the source study's methods: Cell counts per sample came from amplifying reference gene primers. The repertoire was sequenced with immunoSEQ multiplex PCR; TCRdb's copy has only in-frame clones and lacks some. The DNA was the basis for D and trimming; V, J and clone size are from that table. This repertoire shows about 15,000 clones, approximately 86% found once; its top ten account for less than 65%. The clonotype was recovered from a man between 60 and 75 years old with acute or convalescent COVID-19. The sequenced sample was peripheral blood. V and J are TRBV3-1 (or the pseudogene TRBV3-2) and TRBJ2-1, with a possible D match to TRBD2 (6 bases). CDR3 region: CASSQAGSYEQFF. The CDR3 DNA is TGTGCCAGCAGCCAAGCCGGGAGCTATGAGCAGTTCTTC.